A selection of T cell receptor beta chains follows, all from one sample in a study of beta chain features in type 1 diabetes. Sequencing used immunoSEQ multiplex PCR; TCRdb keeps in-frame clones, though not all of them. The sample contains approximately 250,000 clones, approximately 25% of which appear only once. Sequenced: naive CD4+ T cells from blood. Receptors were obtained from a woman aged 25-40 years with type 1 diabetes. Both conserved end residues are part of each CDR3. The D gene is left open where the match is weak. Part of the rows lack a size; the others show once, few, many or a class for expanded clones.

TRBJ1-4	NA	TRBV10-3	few	TGTGCCATCAGTGAGAACTTGGGCCCCTCGGCTAATGAAAAACTGTTTTTT	CAISENLGPSANEKLFF
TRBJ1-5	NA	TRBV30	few	TGTGCCTGGAGTGGGGGGGGTAACCAGCCCCAGCATTTT	CAWSGGGNQPQHF
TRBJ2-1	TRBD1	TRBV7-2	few	TGTGCCAGCAGCTTAGCGGGACCAGGGGGCATAGTGTATGAGCAGTTCTTC	CASSLAGPGGIVYEQFF
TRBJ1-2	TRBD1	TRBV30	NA	TGTGCCTGGGGGACAGGAAGCTATGGCTACACCTTC	CAWGTGSYGYTF
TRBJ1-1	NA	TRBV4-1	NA	TGCGCCAGCAGCAACATGAACACTGAAGCTTTCTTT	CASSNMNTEAFF
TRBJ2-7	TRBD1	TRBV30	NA	TGTGCCGGGGGACAGGGGTCCTACGAGCAGTACTTC	CAGGQGSYEQYF
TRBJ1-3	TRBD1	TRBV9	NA	TGTGCCAGCAGCGTAGACGGACAGGGGCAGGGAAACACCATATATTTT	CASSVDGQGQGNTIYF
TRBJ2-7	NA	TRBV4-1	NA	TGCGCCAGCAGCCAAGGTGCACAGGGCCACTACGAGCAGTACTTC	CASSQGAQGHYEQYF
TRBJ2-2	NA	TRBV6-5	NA	TGTGCCATCTCCGCAGGAAACACCGGGGAGCTGTTTTTT	CAISAGNTGELFF
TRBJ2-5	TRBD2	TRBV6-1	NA	TGTGCCAGTCTCTCCGGAAGTACTAGCGAGGAGACCCAGTACTTC	CASLSGSTSEETQYF
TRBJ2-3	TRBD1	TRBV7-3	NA	TGTGCCAGCAGCTCAGGGGGACCGTATGCAGATACGCAGTATTTT	CASSSGGPYADTQYF
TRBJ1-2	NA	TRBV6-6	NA	TGTGCCAGCAGTTACCAGGGGATGAGTGGCTACACCTTC	CASSYQGMSGYTF
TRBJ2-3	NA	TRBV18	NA	TGTGCCAGCTCGCCTACTAGGATGGGAAGCACAGATACGCAGTATTTT	CASSPTRMGSTDTQYF
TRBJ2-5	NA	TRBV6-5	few	TGTGCCAGCAGTTTCCCCAGGCTCGCGCAAGAGACCCAGTACTTC	CASSFPRLAQETQYF
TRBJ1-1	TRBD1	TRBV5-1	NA	TGCGCCAGCAGCATAGGGACAGACAATGAAGCTTTCTTT	CASSIGTDNEAFF
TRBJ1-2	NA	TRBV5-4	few	TGTGCCAGCAGTATTCTCCCTGGTGAGGGCTACACCTTC	CASSILPGEGYTF
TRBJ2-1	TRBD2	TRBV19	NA	TGTGCCAGTAGTCGGACTAGCGGGAGGGTATACAATGAGCAGTTCTTC	CASSRTSGRVYNEQFF